This TCR beta chain appears in the sequencing data of a study of T cell responses to AZD1222 COVID-19 vaccine. Study results and caveats: Clonal diversity may have been underestimated, and the donors were mostly white British, with more females than males.

Clones were read by immunoSEQ multiplex PCR, and TCRdb kept only the in-frame ones, dropping some. The table shows over 85,000 clones, with about 94% occurring only once. The V end was cut by 3 bases, the J end by 2 bases, with 2 bases between. The CDR3 has 13 amino acids. Germline-derived CDR1 and CDR2 are MRHNA and SNTAGT. To note about this clone: The antigen remains unidentified.

This specimen consisted of peripheral blood, obtained 28 days after the second AZD1222 dose. The receptor comes from an adult who received the AZD1222 COVID-19 vaccine. V and J are TRBV6-4 and TRBJ1-6; D uncertain. CDR3 sequence reads: CASSDTYNSPLHF. CDR3 DNA: TGTGCCAGCAGTGATACCTATAATTCACCCCTCCACTTT.